These 27 T cell receptor beta chains originate from one sample sequenced in a study of T cells in Graves' hyperthyroidism and ophthalmopathy. The source material, RNA transcripts, was used to amplify TCR beta CDR3 regions. An initial round of RT-PCR targeting the TCR CDR3 relied on the HTBI primer set. TCRdb called the multiplex PCR reads again in MiXCR, with one record for every CDR3 protein. The repertoire holds approximately 400,000 distinct CDR3 sequences, with roughly 14% as singletons. Specimen: blood. All receptors derive from a man in his thirties or forties with Graves' hyperthyroidism that later progressed to Graves' ophthalmopathy.

This chain uses TRBV4-1 with TRBJ2-5; D may be TRBD1 (6 bases). Trimming took off 3 bases at V and 3 bases at J, with 8 bases between the two ends. Germline lookup yields CDR1 MGHRA and CDR2 YSYEKL. The CDR3 is made up of 13 amino acids. CDR3 nucleotide sequence: TGCGCCAGCAGCCAGCAGGGGAAAGAGACCCAGTACTTC. As protein: CASSQQGKETQYF.

A single count supports this clonotype. Germline and junction disagree at one end, which may indicate a read error. The genes are TRBV7-2 and TRBJ1-5; no firm D call. Germline V lookup: CDR1 SGHTA, CDR2 FQGNSA. This CDR3 is built from 16 residues. CDR3 amino acids: CASSLWEGVSNQPEHF. The CDR3 bases are TGTGCCAGCAGCTTATGGGAGGGAGTTAGCAATCAGCCCGAGCATTTT.

This clonotype was counted ten times or more. The J gene is TRBJ1-4, the V gene TRBV20-1, with a tentative D call TRBD1 (5 bases). The CDR3 loop spans 16 amino acids. In germline, CDR1 is DFQATT, CDR2 SNEGSKA (reference sequence). V gave up 6 bases and J gave up 0 bases, with 17 bases separating them. The CDR3 nucleotides read TGCAGTGCATTAGCAGTAGGGGAATCAACTAATGAAAAACTGTTTTTT. This encodes CSALAVGESTNEKLFF.

This clonotype was detected a few times. V and J are TRBV14 and TRBJ2-5; TRBD2 is a possible D gene (5 bases). The CDR3 spans 16 residues. Germline V CDR1 and CDR2: SGHDN, FVKESK. V was shortened by 1 base and J by 1 base, with 13 bases between the two germline ends. DNA of the CDR3: TGTGCCAGCAGCCAAGGGTCGCGGGCATTCCAAGAGACCCAGTACTTC. The encoded protein is CASSQGSRAFQETQYF. Full variable domain (rest looked up from reference TRBV14 and TRBJ2-5): EAGVTQFPSHSVIEKGQTVTLRCDPISGHDNLYWYRRVMGKEIKFLLHFVKESKQDESGMPNNRFLAERTGGTYSTLKVQPAELEDSGVYFCASSQGSRAFQETQYFGPGTRLLVL.

This clonotype was counted ten times or more. This sequence joins TRBV5-1 and TRBJ2-2, with D uncertain. The CDR3 loop spans 14 amino acids. Looked up from germline, CDR1 is SGHRS and CDR2 is YFSETQ. The V end was cut by 0 bases, the J end by 5 bases, with 8 bases between. CDR3 protein: CASSLGQTTGELFF. In DNA form, the CDR3 reads TGCGCCAGCAGCTTGGGGCAGACGACCGGGGAGCTGTTTTTT.

Many counts were recorded for this clonotype. The V and J genes are TRBV27 and TRBJ2-3, with D maybe TRBD2 (5 bases). The CDR3 sequence is 16 residues long. V was trimmed by 6 bases and J by 4 bases, leaving 20 bases between them. CDR1 is MNHEY, CDR2 SMNVEV, per germline (reference sequence). The CDR3 DNA reads as TGTGCCAGCAGCCCCTCTAGCCTGTTCATTCCAGATACGCAGTATTTT. Amino acid sequence: CASSPSSLFIPDTQYF.

The chain links TRBV6-9 to TRBJ2-7, with D perhaps TRBD2 (5 bases). Germline CDR1 is MNHGY and CDR2 is SVAAGI. The CDR3 extends over 12 amino acids. V dropped 3 bases and J dropped 4 bases, with 7 bases sitting between them. In nucleotides, the CDR3 is TGTGCCAGCAGTTACGCGGGTTACGAGCAGTACTTC. Translating gives CASSYAGYEQYF.

Ten or more counts support this clonotype. The V call is TRBV15, the J call TRBJ1-4; unclear D gene. Per germline, CDR1 LNHNV and CDR2 YYDKDF (reference sequence). The CDR3 consists of 14 residues. V shed 0 bases and J shed 7 bases, with 9 bases lying between them. The CDR3 nucleotides read TGTGCCACCAGCAGAGATCGGGCCCTTGAAAAACTGTTTTTT. Its translation: CATSRDRALEKLFF.

Here the CDR3 DNA reads TGTGCCAGCAGCTTAGCCAGGACGAACACCGGGGAGCTGTTTTTT. Protein sequence: CASSLARTNTGELFF. The chain couples TRBV7-6 to TRBJ2-2; D gene uncertain. The CDR3 runs to 15 residues. Trimming took 0 bases from V and 0 from J, leaving 5 bases between them. In germline, CDR1 is SGHVS, CDR2 FNYEAQ.

In its sample, this clonotype was seen a few times. The V gene is TRBV4-1, the J gene TRBJ1-5; D is perhaps TRBD1 (5 bases). Germline CDR1 and CDR2: MGHRA and YSYEKL. The CDR3 covers 16 residues. V dropped 3 bases and J dropped 2 bases, with 14 bases sitting between them. For the CDR3, the DNA is TGCGCCAGCAGCCATTCTACCGGGGCGGGCAATCAGCCCCAGCATTTT. As protein: CASSHSTGAGNQPQHF.

As regards this clonotype: Possible read error: a much larger clone is one base away. Because the CDR3 is missing its conserved closing phenylalanine or tryptophan, this is likely a read error. The V and J genes are TRBV5-1 and TRBJ2-7; a weak D match, TRBD1 (6 bases). CDR3 length: 15 amino acids. Germline CDR1 and CDR2: SGHRS and YFSETQ. CDR3 sequence reads: CASSYTGTRYYEQYL. The CDR3 nucleotides are TGTGCCAGCAGCTATACCGGGACACGCTACTACGAGCAGTACCTC.

This clonotype appeared many times. The V call is TRBV30, the J call TRBJ1-1, with D unresolved. CDR1 and CDR2 from the germline V gene are GTSNPN and SVGIG (reference sequence). The V end was cut by 5 bases, the J end by 4 bases, with 14 bases between. This CDR3 has 13 amino acids. The CDR3 loop is CAWATATGTEAFF. DNA for the CDR3: TGTGCCTGGGCGACGGCAACGGGCACTGAAGCTTTCTTT.

This clonotype was observed a few times. The chain links TRBV6-6 to TRBJ2-1; 8 nucleotides line up with TRBD2. The CDR3 consists of 16 residues. Germline V gene data show CDR1 as MNHNY and CDR2 as SVGAGI (reference sequence). Germline trimming cut 0 bases from V and 4 bases from J; bases unmatched to any gene: 5. This CDR3 is CASSYSIPSGYNEQFF. DNA of the CDR3: TGTGCCAGCAGTTACTCGATTCCTAGCGGGTACAATGAGCAGTTCTTC.

This clonotype has at least ten counts. The V call is TRBV28, the J call TRBJ1-1, with a weak D call TRBD1 (6 bases). The CDR3 sequence is 16 residues long. The germline V gene encodes CDR1 MDHEN and CDR2 SYDVKM. Trimming cost V 2 bases and J 5 bases, with 18 bases left between them. The CDR3 nucleotides read TGTGCCAGCAGTTTAAGGGGGGCCGGGGGAGGGACTGAAGCTTTCTTT. This sequence encodes CASSLRGAGGGTEAFF.

The table lists this clonotype with many counts. The CDR3 loop reads CASSLLAGSENIQYF. CDR3 in DNA: TGTGCCAGCAGTTTATTGGCAGGGTCGGAAAACATTCAGTACTTC. The chain is built from TRBV28 and TRBJ2-4, with D maybe TRBD1 (5 bases). Germline CDR1 reads MDHEN; CDR2 reads SYDVKM. The CDR3 runs to 15 residues. V was pared by 1 base and J by 5 bases, with 12 bases between.

This sequence joins TRBV29-1 and TRBJ1-4, with D hard to call. The V end lost 7 bases, the J end lost 10 bases, and 13 bases lay between the germline ends. Germline V gene data show CDR1 as SQVTM and CDR2 as ANQGSEA. The CDR3 sequence is 11 residues long. In DNA form, the CDR3 reads TGCAGCGGGGCCCAAACTGGAAAACTGTTTTTT. Translating it yields CSGAQTGKLFF.

This clonotype was detected many times. The CDR3 nucleotides read TGTGCCAGCAGCTTAGAGGGGCCGACTAGCGCCCCCTACAATGAGCAGTTCTTC. Its translation: CASSLEGPTSAPYNEQFF. The rearrangement joins TRBV7-2 to TRBJ2-1; the match to TRBD2 covers 8 bases. Per the germline V gene, CDR1 is SGHTA and CDR2 is FQGNSA. There are 18 residues in the CDR3. V dropped 1 base and J dropped 2; count of bases not matched to a gene: 10. The variable domain in full, completed from reference TRBV7-2 and TRBJ2-1, reads GAGVSQSPSNKVTEKGKDVELRCDPISGHTALYWYRQSLGQGLEFLIYFQGNSAPDKSGLPSDRFSAERTGGSVSTLTIQRTQQEDSAVYLCASSLEGPTSAPYNEQFFGPGTRLTVL.

This clonotype has a count of ten or more. The chain links TRBV28 to TRBJ2-1; 7 bases align to TRBD2. With 7 bases clipped from V and 0 bases from J, the junction kept 6 bases outside the gene matches. CDR3 length equals 15 residues. Germline-derived CDR1 and CDR2 are MDHEN and SYDVKM. The CDR3 coding sequence is TGTGCCAGCATTCCTGGACTAGTCTCCTACAATGAGCAGTTCTTC. The encoded protein is CASIPGLVSYNEQFF.

This rearrangement joins TRBV20-1 to TRBJ1-1; D possibly corresponds to TRBD1 (6 bases). In germline, CDR1 is DFQATT, CDR2 SNEGSKA (reference sequence). V gave up 4 bases and J gave up 1 base, with 16 bases separating them. CDR3 size: 15 residues. CDR3 nucleotides: TGCAGTGCTAATACAGGGACTGGGGCGAACACTGAAGCTTTCTTT. This sequence encodes CSANTGTGANTEAFF.

This clonotype was recorded many times. This chain connects TRBV3-1 to TRBJ2-3; D uncertain. Germline CDR1 reads LGHDT; CDR2 reads YNNKEL (reference sequence). This CDR3 is built from 12 residues. V was trimmed by 4 bases and J by 4 bases, leaving 6 bases between them. CDR3 in DNA: TGTGCCAGCAGCCTCTGGGCAGATACGCAGTATTTT. Translation gives CASSLWADTQYF.

The rearrangement joins TRBV19 to TRBJ1-1; TRBD1 matches at 7 bases. The length of the CDR3 is 15 residues. Trimming took 7 bases from V and 2 from J; bases not matched to a gene: 10. Germline values: CDR1 LNHDA, CDR2 SQIVND (reference sequence). The CDR3 nucleotides read TGTGCCAGTACAACATATGGGACAGAAAACACTGAAGCTTTCTTT. Translating it yields CASTTYGTENTEAFF. Using reference TRBV19 and TRBJ1-1 for the parts outside the CDR3, the full variable domain is DGGITQSPKYLFRKEGQNVTLSCEQNLNHDAMYWYRQDPGQGLRLIYYSQIVNDFQKGDIAEGYSVSREKKESFPLTVTSAQKNPTAFYLCASTTYGTENTEAFFGQGTRLTVV.

This clonotype showed up just a few times. V usage is TRBV4-1 and J usage is TRBJ1-5; 8 bases are shared with TRBD1. This CDR3 contains 16 residues. With V trimmed by 3 bases and J by 0 bases, 4 bases remained unmatched. The germline gives CDR1 MGHRA, CDR2 YSYEKL. The CDR3 DNA is TGCGCCAGCAGCCAGGAACAGGGGGGTAGCAATCAGCCCCAGCATTTT. It yields the protein CASSQEQGGSNQPQHF.

Many counts were recorded for this clonotype. The rearrangement links TRBV6-6 to TRBJ1-4; D not resolved. V was shortened by 2 bases and J by 7 bases, with 11 bases between the two germline ends. Germline V gives CDR1 MNHNY, CDR2 SVGAGI (reference sequence). The CDR3 consists of 14 residues. CDR3 nucleotide sequence: TGTGCCAGCAGTTACGGGCCTATCGGTGAAAAACTGTTTTTT. Encoded protein: CASSYGPIGEKLFF.

The chain recombines TRBV14 with TRBJ2-5; no definite D call. The CDR3 has 13 amino acids. Germline lookup yields CDR1 SGHDN and CDR2 FVKESK. V dropped 4 bases and J dropped 5 bases, with 11 bases sitting between them. This chain's CDR3 is CASSPAPRETQYF. For the CDR3, the DNA is TGTGCCAGCAGCCCGGCCCCGAGGGAGACCCAGTACTTC.

The chain uses TRBV20-1 and TRBJ1-4, with a possible D match to TRBD1 (6 bases). Trimming removed 5 bases from V and 8 bases from J, with 24 bases in between. There are 16 residues in the CDR3. CDR1 and CDR2 (germline): DFQATT, SNEGSKA (reference sequence). For the CDR3, the DNA is TGCAGTGCTGAGGGGTCAGGGGCTCACCTGAGGGAAAAACTGTTTTTT. This gives the protein CSAEGSGAHLREKLFF.

This clonotype was seen more than once but under ten times. The chain employs TRBV19 and TRBJ1-5; D is unclear. Trimming pared 3 bases from V and 5 bases from J, leaving 14 bases between. Germline V CDR1 and CDR2: LNHDA, SQIVND (reference sequence). This CDR3 is 15 amino acids long. CDR3 bases: TGTGCCAGTAGTATGGCCCCTCCTCCGCATCAGCCCCAGCATTTT. Its translation: CASSMAPPPHQPQHF.

The chain employs TRBV12-3 or TRBV12-4 and TRBJ2-3; 7 nucleotides align to TRBD1. J gave up 8 bases and V 5 bases, and 13 bases lay outside the gene matches. The CDR3 runs 15 residues. CDR3 amino acids: CASSATGQLEGTQYF. DNA for the CDR3: TGTGCCAGCAGTGCCACGGGACAGCTCGAAGGTACGCAGTATTTT.